This T cell receptor beta chain was captured in a study of persistence of HIV-infected CD4 T cells. Findings and caveats of the study: TCR oligoclonality correlated with proviral oligoclonality in the same sorted populations.

The stimulus was lysate of CMV-infected fibroblasts, 8.5 to 10 ug/mL. Sorting selected CD4+ T cells upregulating both CD40 ligand and CD69. Adults with HIV-1 started suppressive ART while chronically infected. Per germline, CDR1 SGDLS and CDR2 YYNGEE. The CDR3 has 12 amino acids. Trimming took 0 bases from V and 7 from J, leaving 4 bases between them. The libraries were made with immunoSEQ version 4 in survey mode. Using immunoSEQ multiplex PCR, the repertoire was profiled, and TCRdb retains in-frame clones only, with some absent. The top ten hold 40% of the sample, which has 4,500 to 5,500 clones, roughly 60% seen once. Of note for this clone: The antigen is unknown.

Sequenced material: CD4+ T cells sorted from PBMCs after approximately 19-hour stimulation, taken from a patient who received antiretroviral therapy. The chain recombines TRBV9 with TRBJ2-2; D gene uncertain. The TCR originated in an adult man with HIV who was CMV-seropositive. The CDR3 spells CASSVAIGELFF. The CDR3 DNA sequence: TGTGCCAGCAGCGTAGCAATCGGGGAGCTGTTTTTT.